The sequence of this T cell receptor (beta chain) was determined in a study of T-cell reconstitution after alpha-beta-depleted transplantation in children. Preparation of the TCRbeta library involved a method that used unique molecular identifiers. Via MiXCR, TCRdb re-called the PCR reads, giving one row per CDR3 protein. The sample has 580,000 or so distinct CDR3 sequences, roughly 23% seen once. This clonotype came up many times. Its antigen is as yet unknown. Overall study findings and caveats: Reportedly, alpha-beta T cells present about two months post-transplant originated from several hundred expanded clones of graft origin.

Germline V CDR1 and CDR2: DFQATT, SNEGSKA (reference sequence). V lost 6 bases and J lost 1, with 10 bases in between. The CDR3 length is 13 residues. This clonotype originated in a boy younger than two who had a stem cell transplant for acute myeloid leukemia, so the T cells may come from the graft donor. The sequencing here drew on PBMCs, mostly from graft donor cells, taken 360 days after TCRalphabeta/CD19-depleted stem cell transplant. The chain employs TRBV20-1 and TRBJ2-1, with TRBD2 as a possible D gene (6 bases). CDR3 in amino acids: CSAPGVSYNEQFF. The CDR3 DNA sequence: TGCAGTGCCCCGGGAGTTTCCTACAATGAGCAGTTCTTC.